This T cell receptor beta chain was documented in a study of T cells in tuberculosis. Study in general: In South Africa, adults with active tuberculosis were compared with IGRA-negative and latently infected IGRA-positive adolescents.

TCRdb's table, derived via immunoSEQ multiplex PCR, lists solely in-frame clones and lacks some. The repertoire consists of under 50,000 clones, with about 95% occurring once and the leading ten covering 3.6%. Points from the study as a whole: Smaller alpha distances in active tuberculosis partly reflected shorter CDR3-alpha lengths.

As for this clone: The target antigen is unknown.

This CDR3 comprises 14 residues. CDR1 is SEHNR and CDR2 is FQNEAQ in the germline V gene (reference sequence). V lost 5 bases, J lost 1 base, and 11 bases lay in between. The sequencing sample was made of PBMCs. The receptor was derived from a donor between 10 and 35 years old with latent tuberculosis or without tuberculosis infection. V and J are TRBV7-9 and TRBJ1-1; TRBD1 is a possible D gene (5 bases). This CDR3 reads CASSLQGKNTEAFF. The CDR3 DNA reads TGTGCCAGCAGCCTTCAGGGAAAGAACACTGAAGCTTTCTTT. The full variable domain, with the rest looked up from reference TRBV7-9 and TRBJ1-1, is DTGVSQNPRHKITKRGQNVTFRCDPISEHNRLYWYRQTLGQGPEFLTYFQNEAQLEKSRLLSDRFSAERPKGSFSTLEIQRTEQGDSAMYLCASSLQGKNTEAFFGQGTRLTVV.